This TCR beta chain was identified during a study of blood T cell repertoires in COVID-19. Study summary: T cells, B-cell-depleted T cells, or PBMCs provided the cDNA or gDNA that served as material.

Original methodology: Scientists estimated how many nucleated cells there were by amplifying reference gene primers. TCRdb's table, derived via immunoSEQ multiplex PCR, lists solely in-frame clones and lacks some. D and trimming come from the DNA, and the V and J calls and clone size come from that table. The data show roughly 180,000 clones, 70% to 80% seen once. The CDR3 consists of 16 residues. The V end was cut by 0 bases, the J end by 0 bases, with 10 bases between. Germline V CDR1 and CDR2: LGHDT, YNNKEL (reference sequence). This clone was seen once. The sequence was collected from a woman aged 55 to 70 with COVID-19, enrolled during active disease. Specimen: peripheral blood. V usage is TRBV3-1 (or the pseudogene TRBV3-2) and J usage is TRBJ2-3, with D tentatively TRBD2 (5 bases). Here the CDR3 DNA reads TGTGCCAGCAGCCAAGAGACGGGATCGAGCACAGATACGCAGTATTTT. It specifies CASSQETGSSTDTQYF.